The present TCR beta chain was sequenced within a study of CD8 T cells in Susac syndrome. The CDR3 is 15 amino acids. Germline V gives CDR1 MGHRA, CDR2 YSYEKL. V was trimmed by 4 bases and J by 6 bases, leaving 18 bases between them. With random hexamers, reverse transcription was performed on about 0.5 to 1 ug of RNA. The method of amplification for TCR beta CDR3 was immunoSEQ multiplex PCR, covering 54 Vbeta and 13 Jbeta. TCRdb re-analysed the immunoSEQ multiplex PCR reads in MiXCR, keeping a single row per CDR3 protein. The sample lists around 71,000 distinct CDR3 sequences, 96% occurring once. In the multiple sclerosis control group, patients were treatment-naive and had stable or active relapsing-remitting disease. TEMRA cells were FACS-enriched, and CD8+ and CD4+ T cells were isolated negatively.

Sequences were obtained from CD4+ T cells from PBMCs. This sequence was found in a human donor with multiple sclerosis. The chain combines TRBV4-1 with TRBJ2-5, with D perhaps TRBD1 (6 bases). The CDR3 here is CASSLFQGKSKTQYF. The CDR3 DNA reads as TGCGCCAGCAGCCTTTTCCAGGGGAAATCGAAGACCCAGTACTTC.